Here is one T cell receptor (beta chain) with its context. The germline gives CDR1 MRHNA, CDR2 SNTAGT. Between the trimmed V and J ends, which lost 5 bases and 8 bases, there was a span of 15 bases. The CDR3 runs to 13 residues. This sample is part of a study of blood T cell repertoires in COVID-19. Across the study: Sites across the United States, Italy and Spain contributed samples from acute and convalescent COVID-19. PBMCs, B-cell-depleted T cells, or T cells were the source of the cDNA or gDNA that made up the material.

The data were produced by immunoSEQ multiplex PCR, yet TCRdb's version contains in-frame clones alone and is incomplete. The sample comprises 45,000 to 60,000 clones, more than 70% of which are singletons, and 2.2% rests with the top ten. The sample consisted of peripheral blood. This clonotype originated in a human donor in a cohort sampled during active COVID-19. V and J are TRBV6-4 and TRBJ1-2, with a tentative D call TRBD1 (6 bases). The CDR3: CASSPGQGRGYTF. The CDR3 DNA follows: TGTGCCAGCAGTCCGGGACAAGGCCGGGGCTACACCTTC.